This T cell receptor (beta chain) appears in the sequencing data of a study of type 1 regulatory T cells (dated by TCRdb to the early 2020s). With respect to the entire study: An in vitro protocol by which a Tr1-enriched, alloantigen-specific CD4 T cell product named T-allo10 was generated was characterized in the study. Patients with hematological malignancies who were receiving allogeneic hematopoietic stem cell transplantation were the group in which T-allo10 was being clinically evaluated.

The CDR3 holds 16 amino acids from the cysteine to the phenylalanine. Solely the CDR3 DNA is kept, with 48 bases framed from the first base. Per the germline V gene (reference sequence), MNHEY is the CDR1 and SMNVEV is the CDR2. V ends up 5 bases short and J 6 bases short, with an unmatched junction base count of 10. TCRdb records Illumina MiSeq as the sequencer. TCRdb took the public reads, trimmed them with fastp at Q25, ran MiXCR for clone calling and kept in-frame beta chains. When rows share a CDR3 protein, they turn into one entry using the most common DNA and genes. The sample has roughly 68,000 distinct CDR3 sequences on record, about three fifths of them singletons. Of the sample, 6.5% to 8.5% falls within the top ten clones. Donor-derived T-allo10 cells were described as specific for host alloantigens, anergic, and capable of alloantigen-specific suppression. Points on this clonotype: The antigen it binds to is not known. Nothing much larger sits one base from this clone, and base qualities are not available.

The specimen was cultured T cells, either the whole culture or a sorted T cell fraction (not recorded which). The sample's cell subset or site label, in plain terms: Tr1-enriched cell product generated in vitro against host alloantigens. The TCR was taken from a human donor in good health. The rearranged chain carries TRBV27 and TRBJ1-6, with 7 middle bases fitting TRBD1. Here the CDR3 is given as CASSPNRGQSNSPLHF. The nucleotide sequence is TGTGCCAGCAGTCCGAACAGGGGACAGAGTAATTCACCCCTCCACTTT.